Listed below are T cell receptor beta chains from one sample, sequenced in a study of blood T cells in healthy people across ages. TCRdb passed the 5' RACE reads through MiXCR, listing each CDR3 protein once. The data hold roughly 680,000 distinct CDR3 sequences, with 49% observed a single time. What was sequenced was blood. The receptor set was obtained from an older woman in good health. Both conserved end residues are part of each CDR3. The D gene is left open where the match is weak. Rows may omit the clone size; those that give it use once, few, many or a size class.

j_call d_call clone_size v_call cdr3_aa cdr3_nt
TRBJ1-5 TRBD1 once TRBV29-1 CSVAGGTGANQPQHF TGCAGCGTAGCGGGGGGGACAGGGGCCAATCAGCCCCAGCATTTT
TRBJ2-5 NA few TRBV4-3 CASSQGVGGLQETQYF TGCGCCAGCAGCCAAGGGGTCGGCGGACTACAAGAGACCCAGTACTTC
TRBJ1-4 NA NA TRBV5-1 CASSLSGDNEKLFF TGCGCCAGCAGCTTGTCAGGGGATAATGAAAAACTGTTTTTT
TRBJ2-1 NA few TRBV7-2 CASSFRTTNTEQFF TGTGCCAGCAGCTTTCGCACAACTAACACTGAGCAGTTCTTC
TRBJ1-2 NA NA TRBV14 CASSPHPNYGYTF TGTGCCAGCAGCCCTCACCCTAACTATGGCTACACCTTC
TRBJ2-7 NA NA TRBV7-2 CASSLSGKLVGEQYF TGTGCCAGCAGCTTGAGTGGGAAGCTTGTGGGTGAGCAGTACTTC
TRBJ2-2 NA NA TRBV12-3/TRBV12-4 CASSFGAGELFF TGTGCCAGCAGTTTCGGAGCCGGGGAGCTGTTTTTT
TRBJ2-5 TRBD2 many TRBV7-2 CASTQRLAGTQETQYF TGTGCCAGCACCCAACGGCTAGCGGGTACCCAAGAGACCCAGTACTTC
TRBJ2-2 TRBD1 few TRBV7-3 CASSLGWTGDTGELFF TGTGCCAGCAGCTTAGGATGGACAGGGGACACCGGGGAGCTGTTTTTT
TRBJ2-7 NA NA TRBV11-1 CASSLEEGRSYEQYF TGTGCCAGCAGCTTAGAAGAGGGCCGTTCCTACGAGCAGTACTTC
TRBJ2-2 NA NA TRBV14 CASSQLTGANTGELFF TGTGCCAGCAGCCAACTGACAGGAGCCAACACCGGGGAGCTGTTTTTT
TRBJ2-7 NA many TRBV18 CASSPEAGRSYEQYF TGTGCCAGCTCACCGGAGGCGGGACGCTCCTACGAGCAGTACTTC
TRBJ2-3 TRBD2 few TRBV4-2 CASSQEVAGVDTQYF TGTGCCAGCAGCCAAGAGGTAGCGGGAGTGGATACGCAGTATTTT
TRBJ2-5 NA few TRBV29-1 CSVRPRETQYF TGCAGCGTTCGGCCCCGGGAGACCCAGTACTTC
TRBJ2-2 NA NA TRBV5-6 CASSVYFATGELFF TGTGCCAGCAGCGTGTATTTCGCGACCGGGGAGCTGTTTTTT
TRBJ2-7 TRBD2 few TRBV27 CASSILAGGKFVDEQYF TGTGCCAGCAGTATTCTAGCGGGAGGGAAGTTCGTCGACGAGCAGTACTTC
TRBJ2-7 NA NA TRBV7-2 CASSSQRYYEQYF TGTGCCAGCAGCTCCCAGCGGTACTACGAGCAGTACTTC
TRBJ2-7 NA NA TRBV2 CASSEDTGSEQYF TGTGCCAGCAGTGAAGACACAGGGAGCGAGCAGTACTTC
TRBJ2-6 NA NA TRBV5-5 CASTLPGANVLTF TGTGCCAGCACCCTCCCTGGGGCCAACGTCCTGACTTTC
TRBJ2-1 NA few TRBV29-1 CSGQIGLQGTYNEQFF TGCAGCGGACAAATTGGGTTACAGGGAACATACAATGAGCAGTTCTTC
TRBJ2-1 NA NA TRBV5-1 CAGSLFPRGPQGNEQFF TGCGCCGGCAGCTTGTTTCCACGGGGCCCTCAGGGCAATGAGCAGTTCTTC
TRBJ2-5 TRBD1 few TRBV3-1 CASSQDRGRGLGETQYF TGTGCCAGCAGCCAAGACCGGGGCAGGGGGCTTGGGGAGACCCAGTACTTC
TRBJ1-2 NA NA TRBV18 CASSPSQRGTASHGYTF TGTGCCAGCTCACCCTCACAACGGGGGACCGCTTCGCATGGCTACACCTTC
TRBJ2-1 NA few TRBV6-1 CASSALTENIYNEQFF TGTGCCAGCAGTGCTTTGACAGAAAACATCTACAATGAGCAGTTCTTC
TRBJ1-2 NA few TRBV7-2 CASRSNTDYGYTF TGTGCCAGCAGATCAAATACGGACTATGGCTACACCTTC
TRBJ1-4 TRBD1 NA TRBV6-2/TRBV6-3 CASRSGTAARNEKLFF TGTGCCAGCAGATCCGGGACAGCCGCCCGAAATGAAAAACTGTTTTTT
TRBJ2-7 TRBD2 NA TRBV3-1 CATGTNGEQYF TGTGCCACCGGGACTAACGGGGAGCAGTACTTC